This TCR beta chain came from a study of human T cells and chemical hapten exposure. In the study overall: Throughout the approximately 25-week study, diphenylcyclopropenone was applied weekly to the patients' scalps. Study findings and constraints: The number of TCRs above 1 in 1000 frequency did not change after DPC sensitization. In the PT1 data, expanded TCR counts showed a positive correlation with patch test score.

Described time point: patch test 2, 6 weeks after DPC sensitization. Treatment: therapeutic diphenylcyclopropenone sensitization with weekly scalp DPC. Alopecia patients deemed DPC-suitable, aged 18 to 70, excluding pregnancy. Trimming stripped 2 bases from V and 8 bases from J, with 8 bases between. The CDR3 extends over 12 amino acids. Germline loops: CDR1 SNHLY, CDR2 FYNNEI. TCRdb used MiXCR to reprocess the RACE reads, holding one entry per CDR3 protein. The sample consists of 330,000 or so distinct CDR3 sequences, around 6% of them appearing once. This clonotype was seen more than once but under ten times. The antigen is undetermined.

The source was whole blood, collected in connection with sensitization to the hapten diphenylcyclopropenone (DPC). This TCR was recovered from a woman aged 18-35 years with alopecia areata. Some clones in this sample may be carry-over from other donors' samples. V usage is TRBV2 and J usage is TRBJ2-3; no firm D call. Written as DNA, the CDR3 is TGTGCCAGCAGTGAAAGCTGGGCTACGCAGTATTTT. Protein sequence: CASSESWATQYF.